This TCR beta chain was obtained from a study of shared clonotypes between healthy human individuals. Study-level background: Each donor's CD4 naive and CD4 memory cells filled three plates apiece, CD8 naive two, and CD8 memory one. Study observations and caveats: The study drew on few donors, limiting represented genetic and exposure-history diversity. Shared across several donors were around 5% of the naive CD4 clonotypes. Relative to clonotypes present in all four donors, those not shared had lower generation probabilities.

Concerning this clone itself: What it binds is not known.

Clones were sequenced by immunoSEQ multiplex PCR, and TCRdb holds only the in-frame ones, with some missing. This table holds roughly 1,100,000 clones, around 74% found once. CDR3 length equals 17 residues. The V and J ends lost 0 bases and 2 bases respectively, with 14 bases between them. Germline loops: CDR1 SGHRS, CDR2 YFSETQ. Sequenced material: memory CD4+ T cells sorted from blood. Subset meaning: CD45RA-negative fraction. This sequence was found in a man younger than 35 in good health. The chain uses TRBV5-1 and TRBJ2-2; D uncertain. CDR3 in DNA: TGCGCCAGCAGCTTGGGGATAGGAAAACTTAACACCGGGGAGCTGTTTTTT. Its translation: CASSLGIGKLNTGELFF.